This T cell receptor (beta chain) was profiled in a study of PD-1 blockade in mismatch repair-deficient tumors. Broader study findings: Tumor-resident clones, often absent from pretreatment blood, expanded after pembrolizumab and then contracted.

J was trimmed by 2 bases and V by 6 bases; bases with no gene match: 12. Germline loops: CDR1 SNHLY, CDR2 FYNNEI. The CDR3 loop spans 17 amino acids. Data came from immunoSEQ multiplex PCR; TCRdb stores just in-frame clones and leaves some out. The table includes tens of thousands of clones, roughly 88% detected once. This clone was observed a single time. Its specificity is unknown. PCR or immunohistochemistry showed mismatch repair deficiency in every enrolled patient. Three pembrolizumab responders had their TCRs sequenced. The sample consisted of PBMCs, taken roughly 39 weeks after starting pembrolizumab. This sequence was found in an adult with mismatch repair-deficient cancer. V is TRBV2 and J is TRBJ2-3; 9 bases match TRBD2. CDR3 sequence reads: CASRARIAGVSTDTQYF. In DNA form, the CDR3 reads TGTGCCAGCAGGGCCCGAATAGCGGGGGTGTCCACAGATACGCAGTATTTT.